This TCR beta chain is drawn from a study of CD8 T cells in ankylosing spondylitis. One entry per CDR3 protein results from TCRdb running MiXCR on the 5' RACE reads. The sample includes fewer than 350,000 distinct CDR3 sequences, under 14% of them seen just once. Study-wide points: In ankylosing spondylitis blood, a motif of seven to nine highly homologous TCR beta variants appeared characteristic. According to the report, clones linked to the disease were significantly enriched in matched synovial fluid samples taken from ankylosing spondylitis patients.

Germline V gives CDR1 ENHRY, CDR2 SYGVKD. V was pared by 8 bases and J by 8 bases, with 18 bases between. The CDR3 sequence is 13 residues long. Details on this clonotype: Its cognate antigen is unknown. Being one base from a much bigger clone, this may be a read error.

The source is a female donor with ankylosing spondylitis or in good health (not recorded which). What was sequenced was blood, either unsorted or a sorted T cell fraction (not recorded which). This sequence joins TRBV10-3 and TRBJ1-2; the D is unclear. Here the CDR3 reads CAIYEWAAEGYTF. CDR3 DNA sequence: TGTGCCATCTATGAGTGGGCCGCGGAGGGCTACACCTTC.